This T cell receptor (beta chain) was profiled in a study of T cell changes during pregnancy in multiple sclerosis. TCRdb's table, derived via immunoSEQ multiplex PCR, lists solely in-frame clones and lacks some. The sample yields some 63,000 clones, 75% to 95% seen once. Here the sequenced sample was peripheral blood, taken before pregnancy. The receptor was isolated from a female donor with multiple sclerosis, enrolled in a pregnancy study.

The CDR3 sequence: CSVVANEQYF. The CDR3 DNA reads as TGCAGCGTTGTGGCCAACGAGCAGTACTTC. The chain uses TRBV29-1 and TRBJ2-7; D gene unclear. The V end lost 4 bases, the J end lost 5 bases, and 6 bases lay between the germline ends. CDR1 SQVTM and CDR2 ANQGSEA come from the germline V gene. This CDR3 has 10 amino acids.